The clone carrying this TCR beta chain was observed once. Its antigen remains unknown. This entry comes from a study of T cell responses to AZD1222 COVID-19 vaccine. Findings of the study overall: When two AZD1222 doses had been given, Spike-specific TCR breadth and depth rose. Sampled repertoires all dated from after the peak T cell response. Only a handful of AZD1222 recipients were seropositive at baseline.

Profiled with immunoSEQ multiplex PCR; TCRdb holds only in-frame clones, not every one. Of about 110,000 clones listed, roughly 90% are singletons. The analysis combined second doses at about 4 or about 12 weeks. V lost 1 base, J lost 0 bases, and 12 bases lay in between. Germline V CDR1 and CDR2: LGHDT, YNNKEL (reference sequence). This CDR3 contains 16 residues. The chain links TRBV3-1 (or the pseudogene TRBV3-2) to TRBJ1-2; D gene uncertain. The clonotype originates from an adult who received the AZD1222 COVID-19 vaccine. Material: peripheral blood, obtained 28 days after the second AZD1222 dose. The CDR3 loop is CASSQVFAGTNYGYTF. DNA for the CDR3: TGTGCCAGCAGCCAAGTATTTGCCGGCACTAACTATGGCTACACCTTC.